This T cell receptor beta chain was found in a study of T cell responses to AZD1222 COVID-19 vaccine. The CDR3 contains 14 residues. Trimming took 11 bases from V and 4 from J; bases not matched to a gene: 10. CDR1 and CDR2 from the germline V gene are SNHLY and FYNNEI. Method: immunoSEQ multiplex PCR; TCRdb's copy keeps in-frame clones and lacks some. The repertoire holds under 150,000 clones, with roughly 90% as singletons. General study findings and limits: Recipients of AZD1222 seropositive at baseline numbered only 5 or 6.

For this clone: Its antigen remains unidentified.

The chain joins TRBV2 to TRBJ1-4, with TRBD1 matching over 7 bases. This receptor was obtained from an adult who received the AZD1222 COVID-19 vaccine. The sample consisted of peripheral blood, taken 28 days after the second AZD1222 dose. The CDR3 loop reads CAAQGDRVNEKLFF. CDR3 sequence (DNA): TGTGCCGCCCAAGGTGACAGGGTTAATGAAAAACTGTTTTTT.